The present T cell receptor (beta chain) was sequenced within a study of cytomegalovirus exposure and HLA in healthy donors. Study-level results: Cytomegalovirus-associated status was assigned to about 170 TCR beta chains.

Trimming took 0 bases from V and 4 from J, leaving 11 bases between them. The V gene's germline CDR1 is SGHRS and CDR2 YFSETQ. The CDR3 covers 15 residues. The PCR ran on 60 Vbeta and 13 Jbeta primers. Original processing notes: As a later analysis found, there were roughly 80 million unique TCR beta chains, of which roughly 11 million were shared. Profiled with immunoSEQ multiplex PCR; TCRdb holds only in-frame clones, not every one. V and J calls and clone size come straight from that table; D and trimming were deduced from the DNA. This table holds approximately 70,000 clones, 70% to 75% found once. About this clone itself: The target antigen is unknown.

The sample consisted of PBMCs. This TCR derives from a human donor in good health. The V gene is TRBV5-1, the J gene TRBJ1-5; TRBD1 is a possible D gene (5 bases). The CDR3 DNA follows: TGCGCCAGCAGCTTGGGAGACAGCTATAATCAGCCCCAGCATTTT. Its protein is CASSLGDSYNQPQHF.